This T cell receptor (beta chain) emerged from a study of response to subunit inactivated influenza vaccine. The ends were cut back, 3 bases at V and 0 bases at J, with 8 bases in the middle. CDR3 size: 14 residues. CDR1 and CDR2 (germline): KGHSH, LQKENI. Using its own MiXCR run on the RT-PCR reads, TCRdb lists one record per CDR3 protein. The sample includes around 200,000 distinct CDR3 sequences, roughly an eighth seen only once; the top ten take 20% to 30%. The sequence was obtained from a man in his fifties who received an inactivated influenza vaccine. Source: CD8+ T cells sorted from PBMCs, taken less than 6 days after vaccination. The chain links TRBV18 to TRBJ1-2; no clear D. This CDR3 reads CASSPLPPNYGYTF. The CDR3, as DNA: TGTGCCAGCTCACCTCTGCCCCCTAACTATGGCTACACCTTC.